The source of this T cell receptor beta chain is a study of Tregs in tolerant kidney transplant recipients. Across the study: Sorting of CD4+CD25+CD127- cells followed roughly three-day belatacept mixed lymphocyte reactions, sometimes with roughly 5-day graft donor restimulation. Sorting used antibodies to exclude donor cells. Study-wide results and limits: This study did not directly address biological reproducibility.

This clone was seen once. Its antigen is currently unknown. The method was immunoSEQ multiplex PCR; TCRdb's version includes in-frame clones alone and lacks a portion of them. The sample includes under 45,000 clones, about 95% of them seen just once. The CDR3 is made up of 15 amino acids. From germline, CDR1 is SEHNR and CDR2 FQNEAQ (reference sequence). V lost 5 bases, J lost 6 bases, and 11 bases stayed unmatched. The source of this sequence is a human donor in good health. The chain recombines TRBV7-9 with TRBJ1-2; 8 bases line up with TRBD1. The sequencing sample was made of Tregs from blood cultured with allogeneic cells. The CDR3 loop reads CASSPRRTGRHGYTF. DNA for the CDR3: TGTGCCAGCAGCCCTAGGCGGACAGGGAGACATGGCTACACCTTC.